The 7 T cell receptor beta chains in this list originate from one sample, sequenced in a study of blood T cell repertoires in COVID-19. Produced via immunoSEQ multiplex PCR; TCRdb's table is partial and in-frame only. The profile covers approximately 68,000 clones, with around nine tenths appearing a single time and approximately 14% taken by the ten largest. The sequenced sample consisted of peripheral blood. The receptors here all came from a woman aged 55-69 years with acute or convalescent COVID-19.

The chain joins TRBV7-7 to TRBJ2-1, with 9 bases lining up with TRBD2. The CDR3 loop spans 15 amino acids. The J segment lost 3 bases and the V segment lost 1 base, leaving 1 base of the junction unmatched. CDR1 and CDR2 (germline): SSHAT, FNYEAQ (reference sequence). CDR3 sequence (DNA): TGTGCCAGCAGCTTAGTAGCGGGGGTCTACAATGAGCAGTTCTTC. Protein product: CASSLVAGVYNEQFF.

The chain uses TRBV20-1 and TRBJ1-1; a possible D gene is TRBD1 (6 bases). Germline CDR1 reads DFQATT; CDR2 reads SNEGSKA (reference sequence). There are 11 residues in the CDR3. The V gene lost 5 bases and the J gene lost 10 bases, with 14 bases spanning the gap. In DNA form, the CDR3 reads TGCAGTGCTGGAGGGGGGGACCGAGCTTTCTTT. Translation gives CSAGGGDRAFF.

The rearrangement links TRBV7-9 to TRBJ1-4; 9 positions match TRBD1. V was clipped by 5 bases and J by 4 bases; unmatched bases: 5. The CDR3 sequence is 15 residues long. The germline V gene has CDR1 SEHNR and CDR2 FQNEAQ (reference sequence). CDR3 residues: CASSKPTGGNEKLFF. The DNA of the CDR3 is TGTGCCAGCAGCAAGCCGACAGGGGGTAATGAAAAACTGTTTTTT.

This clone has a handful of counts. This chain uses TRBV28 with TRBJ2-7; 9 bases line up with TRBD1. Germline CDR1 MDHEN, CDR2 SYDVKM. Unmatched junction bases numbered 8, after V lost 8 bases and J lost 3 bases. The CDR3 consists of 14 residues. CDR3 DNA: TGTGCCAGCCTAGGGACAGGGTCATACTACGAGCAGTACTTC. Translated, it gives CASLGTGSYYEQYF.

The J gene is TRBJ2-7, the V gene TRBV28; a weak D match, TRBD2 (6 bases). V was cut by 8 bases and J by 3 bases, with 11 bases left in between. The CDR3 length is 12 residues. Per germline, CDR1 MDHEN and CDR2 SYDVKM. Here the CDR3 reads CASAGLYYEQYF. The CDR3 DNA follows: TGTGCCAGCGCGGGACTCTACTACGAGCAGTACTTC.

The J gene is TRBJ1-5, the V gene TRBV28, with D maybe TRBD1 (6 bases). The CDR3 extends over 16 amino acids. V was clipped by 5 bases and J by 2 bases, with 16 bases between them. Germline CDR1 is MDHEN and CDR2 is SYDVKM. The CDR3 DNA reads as TGTGCCAGCAGTCCGAATCGGGGGGCTCGCAATCAGCCCCAGCATTTT. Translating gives CASSPNRGARNQPQHF.

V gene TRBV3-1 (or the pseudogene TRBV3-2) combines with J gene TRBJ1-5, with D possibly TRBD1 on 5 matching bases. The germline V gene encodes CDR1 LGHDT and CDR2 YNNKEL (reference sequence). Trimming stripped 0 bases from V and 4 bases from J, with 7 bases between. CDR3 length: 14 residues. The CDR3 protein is CASSQDRENQPQHF. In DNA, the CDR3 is TGTGCCAGCAGCCAAGACAGGGAAAATCAGCCCCAGCATTTT.